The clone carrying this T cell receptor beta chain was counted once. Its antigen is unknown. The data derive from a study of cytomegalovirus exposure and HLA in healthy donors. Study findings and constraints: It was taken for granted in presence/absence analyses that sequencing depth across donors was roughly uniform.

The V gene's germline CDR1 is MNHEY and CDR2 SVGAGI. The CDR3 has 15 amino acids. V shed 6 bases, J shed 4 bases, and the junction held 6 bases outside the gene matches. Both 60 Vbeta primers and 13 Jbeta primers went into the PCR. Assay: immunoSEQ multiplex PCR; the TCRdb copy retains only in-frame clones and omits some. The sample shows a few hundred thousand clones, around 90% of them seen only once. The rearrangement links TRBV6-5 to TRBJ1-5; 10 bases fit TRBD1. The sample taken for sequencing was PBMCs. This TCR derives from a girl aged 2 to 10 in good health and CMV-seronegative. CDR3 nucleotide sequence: TGTGCCAGCAGCCGCGAGGGACAGGGGAATCAGCCCCAGCATTTT. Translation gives CASSREGQGNQPQHF.